Listed below are T cell receptor beta chains from one sample, sequenced in a study of early T cells in non-severe SARS-CoV-2 infection. TCRdb redid the calling of the 5' RACE reads with MiXCR, one entry per CDR3 protein. The sample yields roughly 70,000 distinct CDR3 sequences, 20% to 25% seen once. Sequencing used whole blood, obtained at baseline. The origin of the receptors is an adult who was a healthcare worker with PCR-confirmed SARS-CoV-2 infection or an uninfected control (not recorded which). CDR3s include the opening cysteine and the closing phenylalanine or tryptophan.

j_gene	len	v_gene	CDR3aa
TRBJ1-6	14	TRBV12-3/TRBV12-4	CASSFRGANSPLHF
TRBJ2-4	16	TRBV5-4	CASSAGSPSAKNIQYF
TRBJ1-1	15	TRBV27	CASRTRGGSGTEAFF
TRBJ1-2	12	TRBV7-6	CASSNSNYGYTF
TRBJ1-1	14	TRBV14	CASSTVGASTEAFF
TRBJ2-1	15	TRBV5-1	CASSLESSSYNEQFF
TRBJ1-1	13	TRBV12-3/TRBV12-4	CASSYYRGSEAFF
TRBJ2-2	13	TRBV7-2	CASRPRGPGELFF
TRBJ1-1	13	TRBV3-1	CASSPMDKSEAFF
TRBJ1-1	17	TRBV4-1	CASSQERDSLMNTEAFF
TRBJ2-1	13	TRBV7-9	CASRQDSRYEQFF
TRBJ2-2	15	TRBV4-1	CASSLFLGRAGELFF
TRBJ2-7	15	TRBV4-2	CASSQTSGGGYEQYF
TRBJ1-2	13	TRBV6-6	CASKERGEYGYTF
TRBJ2-7	15	TRBV5-1	CASSLEGRVTDEQYF
TRBJ2-7	13	TRBV18	CASSPPNGGEQYF
TRBJ1-2	12	TRBV7-8	CASSLGTYGYTF
TRBJ2-4	13	TRBV27	CASSLSYTQLQYF
TRBJ1-2	12	TRBV7-9	CASSLFGDGYTF
TRBJ1-1	14	TRBV12-3/TRBV12-4	CASSWTGRNTEAFF
TRBJ2-5	16	TRBV14	CASSRGSRTYQETQYF
TRBJ2-2	15	TRBV7-6	CASSRTGGSPGELFF
TRBJ2-1	10	TRBV7-2	CASSLLSQFF
TRBJ1-1	13	TRBV7-8	CASSLGHSYEAFF
TRBJ1-1	12	TRBV7-2	CASTESGTEAFF
TRBJ2-5	14	TRBV5-1	CASRLPEPPETQYF
TRBJ2-6	16	TRBV7-9	CASSHDEVTGANVLTF
TRBJ2-7	14	TRBV19	CASSIEQGAYEQYF
TRBJ1-2	14	TRBV30	CAWSAGTLDYGYTF
TRBJ1-1	16	TRBV3-1	CASSQGQGPLNTEAFF
TRBJ2-1	14	TRBV6-6	CASSYPGVGGEQFF
TRBJ1-1	13	TRBV7-6	CASSPGQGTEAFF
TRBJ2-3	17	TRBV12-3/TRBV12-4	CASSSSFPRGPGDTQYF